A selection of T cell receptor beta chains follows, all from one sample in a study of T cells after yellow fever vaccination. TCRdb ran MiXCR on the 5' RACE reads and lists one entry per CDR3 protein. The repertoire holds 500,000 to 650,000 distinct CDR3 sequences, with roughly a sixth as singletons. The input for sequencing was PBMCs, taken about 5 days after the first yellow fever vaccination. Receptors were obtained from a man between 18 and 29 years old who received the YFV17D yellow fever vaccine. CDR3s include the opening cysteine and the closing phenylalanine or tryptophan. A D gene is named only where the DNA matches it firmly. Size is stated for part of the rows, as once, few or many counts, or as a class when the clone is expanded.

>few|16|TRBD2|TRBJ2-1|TRBV6-5
TGTGCCAGCAGGGGGACTAGCGGGGGGGCGATCAATGAGCAGTTCTTC
CASRGTSGGAINEQFF
>few|15|TRBD1|TRBJ1-1|TRBV3-1
TGTGCCAGCAGCCGAAGACAGGGGGCGAACACTGAAGCTTTCTTT
CASSRRQGANTEAFF
>many|12|-|TRBJ2-1|TRBV4-2
TGTGCCAGCAGCGACTTGGTGGATGAGCAGTTCTTC
CASSDLVDEQFF
>once|11|-|TRBJ1-4|TRBV4-1
TGCGCCACAAGGGTTCGGGAAAAACTGTTTTTT
CATRVREKLFF
>-|17|TRBD1|TRBJ2-5|TRBV28
TGTGCCAGCAGCTCCCCCCTGGGGGGACAGGGTGGGGAGACCCAGTACTTC
CASSSPLGGQGGETQYF
>-|15|-|TRBJ1-5|TRBV9
TGTGCCAGCAGCCCTCACTCGGGGGGAGGGCAGCCCCAGCATTTT
CASSPHSGGGQPQHF
>few|19|TRBD2|TRBJ2-3|TRBV3-1
TGTGCCAGCAGCCAAGATCTGACTAGCGGGGGGGCAATGCGAGATACGCAGTATTTT
CASSQDLTSGGAMRDTQYF
>-|17|-|TRBJ1-3|TRBV6-1
TGTGCCAGCAGTGCCCCCCCGGGACCCAGATCTGGAAACACCATATATTTT
CASSAPPGPRSGNTIYF
>once|17|TRBD2|TRBJ2-1|TRBV27
TGTGCCAGCAGTTCCCATTCTACTAGCGGGGGGCCCAATGAGCAGTTCTTC
CASSSHSTSGGPNEQFF
>-|18|TRBD2|TRBJ2-1|TRBV9
TGTGCCAGCAGCTCCCGGTGGTTGCTAGCGGGGGAATACAATGAGCAGTTCTTC
CASSSRWLLAGEYNEQFF
>many|18|TRBD2|TRBJ2-1|TRBV27
TGTGCCAGCAGTCAAAACCACCCCCGGCGGGGGTACCACAATGAGCAGTTCTTC
CASSQNHPRRGYHNEQFF
>few|17|-|TRBJ2-2|TRBV23-1
TGCGCCAGCAGTCAATCTCCTCAGAGGGCGAACACCGGGGAGCTGTTTTTT
CASSQSPQRANTGELFF
>-|13|-|TRBJ1-1|TRBV6-1
TGTGCCAGCAGTGAAATGTCTAACACTGAAGCTTTCTTT
CASSEMSNTEAFF
>many|15|-|TRBJ2-7|TRBV4-3
TGCGCCAGCAGCCTCGTCGGACTCTCCCGGGGAAAGCAGTACTTC
CASSLVGLSRGKQYF
>few|16|TRBD2|TRBJ2-5|TRBV5-4
TGTGCCAGCAGCTTGGATTTCGCGGGGGGCCAAGAGACCCAGTACTTC
CASSLDFAGGQETQYF
>few|11|-|TRBJ1-2|TRBV6-5
TGTGCCAGCAGTGGCGGATCCGGCTACACCTTC
CASSGGSGYTF
>once|16|-|TRBJ2-7|TRBV3-1
TGTGCCAGCAGCATCGCCGCTAGCTCCGGTCTCTACGAGCAGTACTTC
CASSIAASSGLYEQYF
>-|12|-|TRBJ1-6|TRBV5-1
TGCGCCAGCAGCGGAAATAATTCACCCCTCCACTTT
CASSGNNSPLHF
>-|17|TRBD2|TRBJ2-1|TRBV7-9
TGTGCCAGCAGCTCGCGGCTAGCGGGGGGTAACTACAATGAGCAGTTCTTC
CASSSRLAGGNYNEQFF
>few|15|-|TRBJ1-2|TRBV5-1
TGCGCCAGCAGCTTGGCCGGTGAGGTTCGGAGAGGCTACACCTTC
CASSLAGEVRRGYTF
>-|16|-|TRBJ2-3|TRBV4-3
TGCGCCAGCAGCCAAAATTCTGGACCAGGCACAGATACGCAGTATTTT
CASSQNSGPGTDTQYF
>-|12|-|TRBJ1-2|TRBV3-1
TGTGCCAGCAGCCAAGGGGGTTTTGGCTACACCTTC
CASSQGGFGYTF
>-|18|TRBD2|TRBJ2-3|TRBV4-3
TGCGCCAGCAGCCAACTCCTCCAGCTAGCGGGGGGGGCGGATACGCAGTATTTT
CASSQLLQLAGGADTQYF